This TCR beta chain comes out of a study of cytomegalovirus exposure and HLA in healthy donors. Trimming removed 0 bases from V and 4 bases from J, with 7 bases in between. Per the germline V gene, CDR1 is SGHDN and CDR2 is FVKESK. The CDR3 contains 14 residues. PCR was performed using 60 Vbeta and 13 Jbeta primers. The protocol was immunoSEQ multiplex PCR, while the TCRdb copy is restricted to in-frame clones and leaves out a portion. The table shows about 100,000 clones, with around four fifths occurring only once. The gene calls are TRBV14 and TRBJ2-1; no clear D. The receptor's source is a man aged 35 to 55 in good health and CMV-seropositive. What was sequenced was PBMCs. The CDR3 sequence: CASSQDDLYNEQFF. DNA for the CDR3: TGTGCCAGCAGCCAAGACGACTTATACAATGAGCAGTTCTTC.